Below, one TCR beta chain is given with its context. The data were taken from a study of shared clonotypes between healthy human individuals. This CDR3 is built from 13 residues. V was trimmed by 1 base and J by 7 bases, leaving 8 bases between them. Germline V CDR1 and CDR2: SGHVS, FNYEAQ. Some clones are missing from TCRdb's copy, which holds only in-frame ones; the method was immunoSEQ multiplex PCR. Counted here are roughly 700,000 clones, around 72% occurring once; the ten biggest clones make up less than 2%. Sequencing was done on a sample of memory CD4+ T cells sorted from blood. As to subset: CD45RA-negative fraction. This receptor was obtained from a woman under 40 in good health. This chain connects TRBV7-6 to TRBJ1-5, with D hard to call. CDR3 nucleotide sequence: TGTGCCAGCAGCTTAGGGGTGGGCCAGCCCCAGCATTTT. This codes for CASSLGVGQPQHF.